The 10 T cell receptor beta chains given below trace back to one sample, sequenced in a study of CD8 T cells in Susac syndrome. It was with random hexamers that about 0.45 to 1 ug RNA was reverse transcribed. TCRdb ran MiXCR on the immunoSEQ multiplex PCR reads and lists one entry per CDR3 protein. The data contain approximately 190,000 distinct CDR3 sequences, 95% of them singletons. The specimen was CD8+ T cells from PBMCs. The source of these receptors is a human donor with Susac syndrome.

The chain is built from TRBV5-4 and TRBJ1-2; D remains ambiguous. V was clipped by 9 bases and J by 6 bases, with 15 bases between them. CDR3 size: 12 residues. Per germline, CDR1 SGHNT and CDR2 YYREEE (reference sequence). In DNA, the CDR3 is TGTGCCACTTCGGCCCTCGGGGATGGCTACACCTTC. Encoded protein: CATSALGDGYTF.

The genes are TRBV3-1 and TRBJ1-2, with unresolved D. The CDR3 is made up of 16 amino acids. Germline CDR1 and CDR2: LGHDT and YNNKEL (reference sequence). The V end was cut by 1 base, the J end by 5 bases, with 17 bases between. CDR3 nucleotide sequence: TGTGCCAGCAGCCAAGCGGCGCACGGCGGGGTATATGGCTACACCTTC. Translating it yields CASSQAAHGGVYGYTF.

This sequence joins TRBV20-1 and TRBJ2-5; TRBD2 agrees at 14 bases. From germline, CDR1 is DFQATT and CDR2 SNEGSKA (reference sequence). There are 16 residues in the CDR3. The V segment lost 5 bases and the J segment 5 bases; nucleotides outside the gene matches: 10. The CDR3 spells CSAVPGLAGVGETQYF. CDR3 coding DNA: TGCAGTGCTGTCCCGGGACTAGCGGGAGTAGGGGAGACCCAGTACTTC.

As regards this clonotype: The germline gene is not matched at one end of the junction; a read error may be the cause. The V and J genes are TRBV6-5 and TRBJ2-7; D is unresolved. This CDR3 is 11 amino acids long. Germline-derived CDR1 and CDR2 are MNHEY and SVGAGI. CDR3 in DNA: TGTGCCACACTCAACGGTTACGATCAGTACTTC. Translated, it gives CATLNGYDQYF.

V gene TRBV5-6 combines with J gene TRBJ1-2, with TRBD1 matching over 7 bases. The length of the CDR3 is 13 residues. CDR1 is SGHDT and CDR2 is YYEEEE in the germline V gene. Trimming removed 4 bases from V and 4 bases from J; junction bases left unmatched: 4. CDR3 sequence reads: CASSGDRTYGYTF. The CDR3 region has the DNA TGTGCCAGCAGCGGGGACAGAACCTATGGCTACACCTTC.

This clonotype was seen a single time. The chain has TRBV27 and TRBJ1-5, with a tentative D call TRBD1 (5 bases). V was shortened by 4 bases and J by 0 bases, with 7 bases between the two germline ends. CDR1 is MNHEY, CDR2 SMNVEV, per germline (reference sequence). There are 14 residues in the CDR3. The DNA for the CDR3 is TGTGCCAGCAGTTCGACAGCTAGCAATCAGCCCCAGCATTTT. Translation gives CASSSTASNQPQHF.

The gene calls are TRBV19 and TRBJ1-5; D not resolved. The CDR3 runs to 15 residues. Germline loops: CDR1 LNHDA, CDR2 SQIVND (reference sequence). Deletions cut 4 bases from V and 0 bases from J, with 10 bases between. CDR3 residues: CASSKGTNSNQPQHF. CDR3 bases: TGTGCCAGTAGTAAGGGCACCAATAGCAATCAGCCCCAGCATTTT.

V usage is TRBV5-8 and J usage is TRBJ2-3; 9 bases fit TRBD2. The V and J ends lost 0 bases and 1 base, in that order; junction bases with no gene match: 9. This CDR3 spans 18 amino acids. Germline CDR1 is SGHTS and CDR2 is YDEGEE. CDR3: CASSLVSGRVFGTDTQYF. The CDR3 coding sequence is TGTGCCAGCAGCTTGGTTAGCGGGAGAGTATTTGGCACAGATACGCAGTATTTT.

The chain combines TRBV3-1 with TRBJ2-7; tentative D call: TRBD2 (5 bases). V was pared by 4 bases and J by 3 bases, with 13 bases between. CDR3 size: 14 residues. The V gene's germline CDR1 is LGHDT and CDR2 YNNKEL (reference sequence). CDR3 in amino acids: CASSLRWENYEQYF. CDR3 DNA sequence: TGTGCCAGCAGCCTCAGATGGGAGAACTACGAGCAGTACTTC.

The chain's CDR3 is CASSLSKSAEAFF. DNA of the CDR3: TGTGCCAGCAGTTTATCCAAATCGGCAGAAGCTTTCTTT. The chain uses TRBV12-3 or TRBV12-4 and TRBJ1-1; D gene uncertain. V lost 2 bases and J 8 bases, leaving 12 bases between the germline ends. This CDR3 has 13 amino acids.